What follows describes a single T cell receptor (beta chain). This CDR3 comprises 15 residues. Germline CDR1 reads SGHVS; CDR2 reads FQNEAQ. With 6 bases clipped from V and 2 bases from J, the junction kept 7 bases outside the gene matches. Clones were read by immunoSEQ multiplex PCR, and TCRdb kept only the in-frame ones, dropping some. Of more than 95,000 clones listed, over 55% are singletons. The record originates from a study of blood T cell repertoires in COVID-19. This TCR came from a woman aged 65 to 85 with acute or convalescent COVID-19. Sample: peripheral blood. The chain employs TRBV7-8 and TRBJ2-7; 10 nucleotides agree with TRBD1. The CDR3 sequence is CASSLTGGIAYEQYF. The CDR3 nucleotides are TGTGCCAGCAGTTTGACAGGGGGCATCGCCTACGAGCAGTACTTC.